This TCR beta chain stems from a study of blood T cell repertoires in COVID-19. Assay: immunoSEQ multiplex PCR; the TCRdb copy retains only in-frame clones and omits some. The repertoire holds around 110,000 clones, with roughly 78% as singletons. The clonotype was recovered from a man aged 55 to 69 with active or convalescent COVID-19. Sequencing was carried out using peripheral blood.

The DNA of the CDR3 is TGTGCCATCAGTGAGGCGCCCGGACAGGGGGGATCCTATAATTCACCCCTCCACTTT. Translation gives CAISEAPGQGGSYNSPLHF. The gene calls are TRBV10-3 and TRBJ1-6; 10 bases match TRBD1. The junction had 8 bases not matched to a gene; V was cut back by 2 bases and J by 1 base. The CDR3 loop spans 19 amino acids. Germline V lookup: CDR1 ENHRY, CDR2 SYGVKD.